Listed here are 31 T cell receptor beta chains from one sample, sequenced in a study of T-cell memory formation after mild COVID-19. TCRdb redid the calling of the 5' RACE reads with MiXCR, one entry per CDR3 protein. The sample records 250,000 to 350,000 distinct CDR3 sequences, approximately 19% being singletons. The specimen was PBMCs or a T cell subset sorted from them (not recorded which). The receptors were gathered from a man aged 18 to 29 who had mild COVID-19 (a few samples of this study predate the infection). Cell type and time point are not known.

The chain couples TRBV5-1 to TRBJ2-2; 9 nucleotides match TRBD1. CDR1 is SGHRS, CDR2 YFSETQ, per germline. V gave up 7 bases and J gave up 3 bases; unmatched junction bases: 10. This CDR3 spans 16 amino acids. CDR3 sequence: CASSPIGTGHTGELFF. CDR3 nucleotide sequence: TGCGCCAGCTCCCCCATCGGGACAGGGCACACCGGGGAGCTGTTTTTT.

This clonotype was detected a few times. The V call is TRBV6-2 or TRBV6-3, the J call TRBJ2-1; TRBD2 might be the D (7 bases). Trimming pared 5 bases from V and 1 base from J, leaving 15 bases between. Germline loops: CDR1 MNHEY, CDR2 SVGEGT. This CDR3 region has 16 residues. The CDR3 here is CASSTPRGGSYNEQFF. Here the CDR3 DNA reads TGTGCCAGCAGTACACCAAGGGGGGGATCCTACAATGAGCAGTTCTTC.

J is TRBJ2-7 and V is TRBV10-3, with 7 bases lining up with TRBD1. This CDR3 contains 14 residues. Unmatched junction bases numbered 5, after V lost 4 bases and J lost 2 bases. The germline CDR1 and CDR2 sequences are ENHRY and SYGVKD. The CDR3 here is CAISGTTGPYEQYV. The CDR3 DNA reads TGTGCCATCAGTGGAACGACAGGGCCCTACGAGCAGTACGTC.

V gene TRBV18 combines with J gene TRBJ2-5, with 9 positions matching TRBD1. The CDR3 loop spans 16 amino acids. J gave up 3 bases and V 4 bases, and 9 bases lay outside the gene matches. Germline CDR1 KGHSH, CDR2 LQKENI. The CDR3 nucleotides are TGTGCCAGCTCACTAATGGGGACAGGGCCCGAAGAGACCCAGTACTTC. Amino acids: CASSLMGTGPEETQYF.

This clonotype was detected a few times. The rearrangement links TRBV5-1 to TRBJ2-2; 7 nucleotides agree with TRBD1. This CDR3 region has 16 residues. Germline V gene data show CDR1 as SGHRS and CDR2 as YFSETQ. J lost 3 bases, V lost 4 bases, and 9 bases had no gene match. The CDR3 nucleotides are TGCGCCAGCAGCCCGGGTAGGACAGGTTACACCGGGGAGCTGTTTTTT. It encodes CASSPGRTGYTGELFF.

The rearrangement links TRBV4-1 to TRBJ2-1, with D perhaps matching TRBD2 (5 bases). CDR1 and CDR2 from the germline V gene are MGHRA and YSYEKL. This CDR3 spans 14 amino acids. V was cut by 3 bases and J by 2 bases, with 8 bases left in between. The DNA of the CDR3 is TGCGCCAGCAGCCAGACCGGGACCTACAATGAGCAGTTCTTC. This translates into CASSQTGTYNEQFF.

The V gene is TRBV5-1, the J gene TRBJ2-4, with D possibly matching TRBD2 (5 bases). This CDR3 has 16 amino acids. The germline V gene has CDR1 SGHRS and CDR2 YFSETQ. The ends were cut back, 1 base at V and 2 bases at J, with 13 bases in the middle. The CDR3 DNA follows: TGCGCCAGCAGCTTGCCCAGCGAGGGTACCAAAAACATTCAGTACTTC. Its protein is CASSLPSEGTKNIQYF. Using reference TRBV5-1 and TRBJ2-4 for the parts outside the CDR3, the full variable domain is KAGVTQTPRYLIKTRGQQVTLSCSPISGHRSVSWYQQTPGQGLQFLFEYFSETQRNKGNFPGRFSGRQFSNSRSEMNVSTLELGDSALYLCASSLPSEGTKNIQYFGAGTRLSVL.

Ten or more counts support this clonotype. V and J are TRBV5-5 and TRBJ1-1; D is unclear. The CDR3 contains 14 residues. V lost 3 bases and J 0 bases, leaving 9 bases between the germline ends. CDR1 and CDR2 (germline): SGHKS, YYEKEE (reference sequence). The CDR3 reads CASSSIIMNTEAFF. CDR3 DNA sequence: TGTGCCAGCAGCTCAATTATCATGAACACTGAAGCTTTCTTT.

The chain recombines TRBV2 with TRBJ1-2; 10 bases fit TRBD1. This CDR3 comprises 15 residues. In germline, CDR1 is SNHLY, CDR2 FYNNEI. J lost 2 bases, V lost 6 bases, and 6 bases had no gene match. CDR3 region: CASSDDRGRNYGYTF. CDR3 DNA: TGTGCCAGCAGCGATGACAGGGGGCGAAACTATGGCTACACCTTC.

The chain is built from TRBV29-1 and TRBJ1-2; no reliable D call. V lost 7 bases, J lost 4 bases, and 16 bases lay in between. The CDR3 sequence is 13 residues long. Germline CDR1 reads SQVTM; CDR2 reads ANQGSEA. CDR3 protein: CSGGDRDGYGYTF. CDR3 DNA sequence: TGCAGCGGTGGGGATAGGGATGGCTATGGCTACACCTTC.

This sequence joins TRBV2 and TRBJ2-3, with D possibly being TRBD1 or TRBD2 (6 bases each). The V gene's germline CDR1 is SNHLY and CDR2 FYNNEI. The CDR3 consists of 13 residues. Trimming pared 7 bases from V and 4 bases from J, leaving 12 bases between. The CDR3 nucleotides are TGTGCCAGCATAGGGGGGCTGGCAGATACGCAGTATTTT. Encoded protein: CASIGGLADTQYF.

CDR3 in amino acids: CATSRDFQGQGPYNEQFF. The CDR3 DNA reads TGTGCCACCAGCAGAGATTTCCAGGGGCAGGGGCCCTACAATGAGCAGTTCTTC. The gene calls are TRBV15 and TRBJ2-1; weak D call: TRBD1 (6 bases). Germline V gene sequence: CDR1 LNHNV, CDR2 YYDKDF (reference sequence). The CDR3 totals 18 residues. The V gene lost 0 bases and the J gene lost 2 bases, with 17 bases spanning the gap.

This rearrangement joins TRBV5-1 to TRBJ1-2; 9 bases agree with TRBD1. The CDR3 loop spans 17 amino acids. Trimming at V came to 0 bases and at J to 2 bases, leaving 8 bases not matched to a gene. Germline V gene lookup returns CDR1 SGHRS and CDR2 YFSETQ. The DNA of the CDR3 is TGCGCCAGCAGCTTGGAGATACCGGGACAGGGCAACTATGGCTACACCTTC. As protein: CASSLEIPGQGNYGYTF.

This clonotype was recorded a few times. In DNA form, the CDR3 reads TGCGCCAGCAGTGACCTAGCGGTTCCGCAGTATTTT. Its protein product is CASSDLAVPQYF. This chain connects TRBV10-2 to TRBJ2-3; TRBD2 agrees at 7 bases. The CDR3 is 12 amino acids. CDR1 and CDR2 from the germline V gene are WSHSY and SAAADI. V lost 3 bases, J lost 10 bases, and 4 bases stayed unmatched.

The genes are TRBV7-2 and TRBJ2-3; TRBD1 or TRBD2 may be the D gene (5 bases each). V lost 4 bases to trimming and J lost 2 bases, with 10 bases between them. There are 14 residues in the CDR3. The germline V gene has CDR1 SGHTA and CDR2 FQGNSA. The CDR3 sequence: CASSSGTNTDTQYF. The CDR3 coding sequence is TGTGCCAGCAGCTCCGGGACCAACACAGATACGCAGTATTTT.

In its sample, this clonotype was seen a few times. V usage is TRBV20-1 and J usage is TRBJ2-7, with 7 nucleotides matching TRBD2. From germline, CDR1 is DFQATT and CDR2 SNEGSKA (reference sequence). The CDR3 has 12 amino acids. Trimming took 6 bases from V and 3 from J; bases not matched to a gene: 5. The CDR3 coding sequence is TGCAGTGCGGGAGGGCACCACTACGAGCAGTACGTC. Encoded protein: CSAGGHHYEQYV.

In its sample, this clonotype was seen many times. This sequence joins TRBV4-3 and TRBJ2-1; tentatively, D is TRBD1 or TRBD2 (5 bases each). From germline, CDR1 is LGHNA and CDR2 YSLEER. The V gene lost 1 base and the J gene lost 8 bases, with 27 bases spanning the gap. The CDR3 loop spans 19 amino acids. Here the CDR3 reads CASSQVGDGTYGARDEQFF. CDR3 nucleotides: TGCGCCAGCAGCCAAGTGGGGGACGGGACCTACGGTGCCCGCGATGAGCAGTTCTTC.

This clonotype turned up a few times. CDR3 coding DNA: TGTGCCAGCAGCCGGACAGGGGCCGCCGCTGGGGCCAACGTCCTGACTTTC. Translation gives CASSRTGAAAGANVLTF. This rearrangement joins TRBV4-2 to TRBJ2-6; 9 bases line up with TRBD1. The V gene end was trimmed by 4 bases and the J gene end by 2 bases; junction bases not matched to a gene: 6. Germline V CDR1 and CDR2: LGHNA, YNFKEQ. The CDR3 is 17 amino acids.

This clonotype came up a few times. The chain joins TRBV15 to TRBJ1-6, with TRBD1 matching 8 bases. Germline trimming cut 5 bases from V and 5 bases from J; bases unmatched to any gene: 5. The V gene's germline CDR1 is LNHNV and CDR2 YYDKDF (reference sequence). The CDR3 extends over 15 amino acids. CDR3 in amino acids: CATSLGQAHNSPLHF. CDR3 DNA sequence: TGTGCCACCAGCTTGGGACAGGCGCATAATTCACCCCTCCACTTT. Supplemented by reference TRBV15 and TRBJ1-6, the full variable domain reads DAMVIQNPRYQVTQFGKPVTLSCSQTLNHNVMYWYQQKSSQAPKLLFHYYDKDFNNEADTPDNFQSRRPNTSFCFLDIRSPGLGDTAMYLCATSLGQAHNSPLHFGNGTRLTVT.

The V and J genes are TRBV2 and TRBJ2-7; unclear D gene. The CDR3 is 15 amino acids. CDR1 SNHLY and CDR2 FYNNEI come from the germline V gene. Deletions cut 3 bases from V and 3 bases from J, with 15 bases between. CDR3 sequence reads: CASSEGKPQLYEQYV. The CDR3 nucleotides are TGTGCCAGCAGTGAGGGTAAGCCGCAACTCTACGAGCAGTACGTC.

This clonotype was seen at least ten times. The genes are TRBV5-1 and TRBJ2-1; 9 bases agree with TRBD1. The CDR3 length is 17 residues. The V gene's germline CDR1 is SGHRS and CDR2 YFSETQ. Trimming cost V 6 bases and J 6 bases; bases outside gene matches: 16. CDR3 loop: CASNVYRGPPPGNEQFF. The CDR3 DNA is TGCGCCAGCAACGTTTACAGGGGGCCACCCCCAGGCAATGAGCAGTTCTTC.

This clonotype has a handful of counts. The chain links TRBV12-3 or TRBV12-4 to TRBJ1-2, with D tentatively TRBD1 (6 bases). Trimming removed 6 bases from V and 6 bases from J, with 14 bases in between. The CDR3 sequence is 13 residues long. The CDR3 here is CASSPGTYHGYTF. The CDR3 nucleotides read TGTGCCAGCAGCCCCGGGACATACCATGGCTACACCTTC.

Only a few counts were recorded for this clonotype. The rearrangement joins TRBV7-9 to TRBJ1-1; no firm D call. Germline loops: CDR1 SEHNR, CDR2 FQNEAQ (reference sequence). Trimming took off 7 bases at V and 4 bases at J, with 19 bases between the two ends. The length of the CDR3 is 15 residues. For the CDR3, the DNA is TGTGCCAGCACCGAGAACAAGGAAGCGGGCACTGAAGCTTTCTTT. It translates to CASTENKEAGTEAFF.

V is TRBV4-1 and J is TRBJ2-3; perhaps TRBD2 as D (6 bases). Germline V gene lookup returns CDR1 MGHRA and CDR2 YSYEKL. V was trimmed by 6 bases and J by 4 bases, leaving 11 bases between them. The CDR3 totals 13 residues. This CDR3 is CASRFSGADTQYF. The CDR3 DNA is TGCGCCAGCAGATTTAGCGGCGCAGATACGCAGTATTTT.

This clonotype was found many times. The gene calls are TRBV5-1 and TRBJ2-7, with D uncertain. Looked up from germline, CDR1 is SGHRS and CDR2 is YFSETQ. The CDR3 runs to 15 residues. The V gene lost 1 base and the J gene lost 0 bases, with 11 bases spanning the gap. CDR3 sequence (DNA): TGCGCCAGCAGCTTGCTCGGCGGAAGCTCCTACGAGCAGTACGTC. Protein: CASSLLGGSSYEQYV.

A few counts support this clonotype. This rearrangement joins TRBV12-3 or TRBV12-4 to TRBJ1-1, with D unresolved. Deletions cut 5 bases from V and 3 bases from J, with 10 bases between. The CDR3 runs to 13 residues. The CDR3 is CASSPGLYTEAFF. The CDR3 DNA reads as TGTGCCAGCAGTCCCGGCTTGTACACTGAAGCTTTCTTT.

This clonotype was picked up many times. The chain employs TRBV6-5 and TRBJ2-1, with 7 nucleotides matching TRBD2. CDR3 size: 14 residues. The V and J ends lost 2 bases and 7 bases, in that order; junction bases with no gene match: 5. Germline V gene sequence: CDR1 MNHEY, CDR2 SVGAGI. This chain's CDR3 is CASSYGGEGNEQFF. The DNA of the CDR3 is TGTGCCAGCAGTTACGGGGGGGAGGGGAATGAGCAGTTCTTC.

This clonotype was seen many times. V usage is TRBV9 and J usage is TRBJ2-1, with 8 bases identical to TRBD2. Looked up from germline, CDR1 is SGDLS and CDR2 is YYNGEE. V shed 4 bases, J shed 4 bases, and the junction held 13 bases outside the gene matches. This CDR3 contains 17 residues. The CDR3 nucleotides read TGTGCCAGCAGCCCTGGGGCGGCTAGCGGGTCTTACAATGAGCAGTTCTTC. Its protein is CASSPGAASGSYNEQFF. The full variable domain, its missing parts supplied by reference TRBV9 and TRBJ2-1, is DSGVTQTPKHLITATGQRVTLRCSPRSGDLSVYWYQQSLDQGLQFLIQYYNGEERAKGNILERFSAQQFPDLHSELNLSSLELGDSALYFCASSPGAASGSYNEQFFGPGTRLTVL.

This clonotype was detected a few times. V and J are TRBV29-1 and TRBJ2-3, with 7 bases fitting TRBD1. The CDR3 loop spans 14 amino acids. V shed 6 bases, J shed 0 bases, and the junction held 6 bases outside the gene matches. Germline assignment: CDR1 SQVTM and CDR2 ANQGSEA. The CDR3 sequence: CSVGQVVSTDTQYF. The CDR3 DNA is TGCAGCGTCGGACAGGTTGTAAGCACAGATACGCAGTATTTT.

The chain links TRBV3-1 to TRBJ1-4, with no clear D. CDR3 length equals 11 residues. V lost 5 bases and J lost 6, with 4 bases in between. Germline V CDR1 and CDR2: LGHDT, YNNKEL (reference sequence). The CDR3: CASSTDEKLFF. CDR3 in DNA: TGTGCCAGCAGCACAGATGAAAAACTGTTTTTT.

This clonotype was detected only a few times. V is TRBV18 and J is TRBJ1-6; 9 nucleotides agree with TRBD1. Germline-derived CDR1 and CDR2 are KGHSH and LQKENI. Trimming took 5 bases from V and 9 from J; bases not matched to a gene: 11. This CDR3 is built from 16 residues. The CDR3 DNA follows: TGTGCCAGCTCAACATCTCCGGGACAGGGTGGTTCACCCCTCCACTTT. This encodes CASSTSPGQGGSPLHF.